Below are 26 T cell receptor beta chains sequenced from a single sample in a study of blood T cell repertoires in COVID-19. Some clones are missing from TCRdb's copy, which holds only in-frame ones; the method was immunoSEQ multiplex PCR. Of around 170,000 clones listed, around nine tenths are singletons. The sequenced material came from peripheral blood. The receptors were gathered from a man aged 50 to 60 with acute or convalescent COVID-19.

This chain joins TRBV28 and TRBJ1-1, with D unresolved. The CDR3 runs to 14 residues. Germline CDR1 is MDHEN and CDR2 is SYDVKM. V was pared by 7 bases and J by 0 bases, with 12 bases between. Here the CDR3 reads CASKPGSLNTEAFF. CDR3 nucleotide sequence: TGTGCCAGCAAGCCGGGTTCCCTGAACACTGAAGCTTTCTTT.

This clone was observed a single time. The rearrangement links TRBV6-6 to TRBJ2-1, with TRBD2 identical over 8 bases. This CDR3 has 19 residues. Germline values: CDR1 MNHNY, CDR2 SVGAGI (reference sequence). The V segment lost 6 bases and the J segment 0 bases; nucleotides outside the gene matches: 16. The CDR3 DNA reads TGTGCCAGCAGCTCCCGGACTGGCGGGGGGCCGAGCTCCTACAATGAGCAGTTCTTC. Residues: CASSSRTGGGPSSYNEQFF.

Written as DNA, the CDR3 is TGTGCCAGCAGCAACTTTTTGACTAGCGGGGTCGGAGAGACCCAGTACTTC. Translating it yields CASSNFLTSGVGETQYF. The V and J genes are TRBV7-9 and TRBJ2-5, with 11 bases aligning to TRBD2. The junction had 12 bases not matched to a gene; V was cut back by 5 bases and J by 4 bases. The CDR3 is made up of 17 amino acids. CDR1 and CDR2 from the germline V gene are SEHNR and FQNEAQ (reference sequence).

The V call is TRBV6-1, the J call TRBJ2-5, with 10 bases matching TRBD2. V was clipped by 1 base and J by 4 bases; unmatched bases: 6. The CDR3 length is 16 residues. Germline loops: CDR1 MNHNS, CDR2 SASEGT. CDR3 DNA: TGTGCCAGCAGTGAAGTTCGGCGACTAGCGGGAGAGACCCAGTACTTC. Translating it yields CASSEVRRLAGETQYF.

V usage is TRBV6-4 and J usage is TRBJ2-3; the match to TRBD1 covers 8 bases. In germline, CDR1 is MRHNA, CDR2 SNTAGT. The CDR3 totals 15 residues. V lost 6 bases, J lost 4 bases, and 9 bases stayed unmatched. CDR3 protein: CASSHGQGFSDTQYF. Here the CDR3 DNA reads TGTGCCAGCAGCCACGGACAGGGTTTCTCAGATACGCAGTATTTT.

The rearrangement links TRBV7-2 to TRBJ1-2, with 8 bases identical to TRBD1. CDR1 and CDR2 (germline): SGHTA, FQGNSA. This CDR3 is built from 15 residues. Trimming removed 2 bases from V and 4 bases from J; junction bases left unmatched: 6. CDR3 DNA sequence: TGTGCCAGCAGCTTACAGACAGGGGCTAGCTATGGCTACACCTTC. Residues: CASSLQTGASYGYTF.

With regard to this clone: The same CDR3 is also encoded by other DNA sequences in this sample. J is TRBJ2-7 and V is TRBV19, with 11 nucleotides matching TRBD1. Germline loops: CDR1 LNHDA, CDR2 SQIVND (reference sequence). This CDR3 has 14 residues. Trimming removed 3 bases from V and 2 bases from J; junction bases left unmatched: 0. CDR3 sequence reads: CASSMGQGAYEQYF. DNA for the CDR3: TGTGCCAGTAGTATGGGACAGGGGGCCTACGAGCAGTACTTC.

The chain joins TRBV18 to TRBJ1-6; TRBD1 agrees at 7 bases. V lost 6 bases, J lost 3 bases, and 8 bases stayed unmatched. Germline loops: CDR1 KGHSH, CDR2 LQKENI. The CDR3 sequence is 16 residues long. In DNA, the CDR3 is TGTGCCAGCTCCGACAGGGTAGCAATCTATAATTCACCCCTCCACTTT. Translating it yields CASSDRVAIYNSPLHF.

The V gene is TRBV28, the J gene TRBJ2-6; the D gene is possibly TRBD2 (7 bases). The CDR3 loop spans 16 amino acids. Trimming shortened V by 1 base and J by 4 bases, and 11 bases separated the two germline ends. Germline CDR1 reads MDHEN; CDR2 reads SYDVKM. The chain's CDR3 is CASSLFGGLGANVLTF. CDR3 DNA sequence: TGTGCCAGCAGTTTATTCGGGGGGCTCGGGGCCAACGTCCTGACTTTC.

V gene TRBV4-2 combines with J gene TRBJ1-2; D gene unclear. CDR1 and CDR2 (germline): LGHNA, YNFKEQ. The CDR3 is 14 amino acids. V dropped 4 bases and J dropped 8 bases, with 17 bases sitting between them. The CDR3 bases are TGTGCCAGCAGCCTCCCCGGAGCAGAGGGAGGCTACACCTTC. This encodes CASSLPGAEGGYTF.

For the CDR3, the DNA is TGCGCCAGCAGCCAAGATATAGCGGAGAGATACGAGCAGTACTTC. Translation: CASSQDIAERYEQYF. The chain combines TRBV4-1 with TRBJ2-7; a weak D match, TRBD2 (6 bases). The CDR3 is 15 residues long. V was pared by 0 bases and J by 4 bases, with 13 bases between. Per germline, CDR1 MGHRA and CDR2 YSYEKL.

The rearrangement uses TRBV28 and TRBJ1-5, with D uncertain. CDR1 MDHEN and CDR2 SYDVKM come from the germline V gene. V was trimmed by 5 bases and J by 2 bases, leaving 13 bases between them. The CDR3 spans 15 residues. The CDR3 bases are TGTGCCAGCAGTAATAGAGGGTATCGCAATCAGCCCCAGCATTTT. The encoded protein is CASSNRGYRNQPQHF.

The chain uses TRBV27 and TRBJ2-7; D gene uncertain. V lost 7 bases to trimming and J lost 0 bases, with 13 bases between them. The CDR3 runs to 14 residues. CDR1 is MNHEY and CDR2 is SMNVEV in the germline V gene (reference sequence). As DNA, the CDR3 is TGTGCCAGCATCCCTTATCCCAGCTCCTACGAGCAGTACTTC. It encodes CASIPYPSSYEQYF.

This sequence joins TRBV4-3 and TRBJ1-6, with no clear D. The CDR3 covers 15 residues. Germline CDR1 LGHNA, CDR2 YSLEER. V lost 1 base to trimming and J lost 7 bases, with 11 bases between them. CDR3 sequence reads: CASSQGPSRNSPLHF. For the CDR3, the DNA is TGCGCCAGCAGCCAAGGTCCGTCTAGAAATTCACCCCTCCACTTT.

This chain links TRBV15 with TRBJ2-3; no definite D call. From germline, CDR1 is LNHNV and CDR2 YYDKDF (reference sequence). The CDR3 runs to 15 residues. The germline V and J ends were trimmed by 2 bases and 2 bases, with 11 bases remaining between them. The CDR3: CATSRTRFFTDTQYF. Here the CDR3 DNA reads TGTGCCACCAGCAGAACCAGATTTTTCACAGATACGCAGTATTTT.

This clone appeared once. CDR3 amino acids: CAIRNYEGTAGNTIYF. CDR3 bases: TGTGCCATCAGGAACTACGAGGGGACAGCTGGAAACACCATATATTTT. V is TRBV10-3 and J is TRBJ1-3, with TRBD1 matching over 7 bases. Germline V lookup: CDR1 ENHRY, CDR2 SYGVKD. This CDR3 spans 16 amino acids. V dropped 6 bases and J dropped 2; count of bases not matched to a gene: 10.

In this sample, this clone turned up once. The DNA for the CDR3 is TGTGCCAGCAGTGAAGCGAGGAGGGGGCTTTCCTACGAGCAGTACGTC. Translating gives CASSEARRGLSYEQYV. The chain couples TRBV2 to TRBJ2-7; possible D gene TRBD1, 7 bases. The V and J ends lost 0 bases and 1 base respectively, with 13 bases between them. CDR3 length: 16 residues. Germline V gene sequence: CDR1 SNHLY, CDR2 FYNNEI.

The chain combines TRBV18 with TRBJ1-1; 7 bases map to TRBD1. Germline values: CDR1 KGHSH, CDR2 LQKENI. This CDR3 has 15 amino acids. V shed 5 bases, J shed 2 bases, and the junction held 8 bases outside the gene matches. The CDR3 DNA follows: TGTGCCAGCTCAACCGGGACAGCGAAAAACACTGAAGCTTTCTTT. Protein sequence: CASSTGTAKNTEAFF.

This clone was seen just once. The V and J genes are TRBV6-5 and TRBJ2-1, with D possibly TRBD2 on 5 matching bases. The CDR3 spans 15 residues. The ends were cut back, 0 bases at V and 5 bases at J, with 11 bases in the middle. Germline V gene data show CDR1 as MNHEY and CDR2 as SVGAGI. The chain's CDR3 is CASSYSIETNNEQFF. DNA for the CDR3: TGTGCCAGCAGTTACTCGATCGAGACTAACAATGAGCAGTTCTTC.

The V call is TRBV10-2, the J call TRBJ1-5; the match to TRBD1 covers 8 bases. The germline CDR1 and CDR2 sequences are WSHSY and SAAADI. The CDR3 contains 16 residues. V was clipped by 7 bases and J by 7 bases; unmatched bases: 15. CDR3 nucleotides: TGCGCCAGCACAGCCTCTGGACAGGGTAAGAAACAGCCCCAGCATTTT. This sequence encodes CASTASGQGKKQPQHF.

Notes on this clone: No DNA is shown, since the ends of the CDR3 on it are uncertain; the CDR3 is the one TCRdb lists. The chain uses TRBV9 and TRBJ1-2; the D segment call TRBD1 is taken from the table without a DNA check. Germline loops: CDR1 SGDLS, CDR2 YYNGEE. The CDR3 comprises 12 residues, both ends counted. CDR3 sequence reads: CASSVGVGTVSF.

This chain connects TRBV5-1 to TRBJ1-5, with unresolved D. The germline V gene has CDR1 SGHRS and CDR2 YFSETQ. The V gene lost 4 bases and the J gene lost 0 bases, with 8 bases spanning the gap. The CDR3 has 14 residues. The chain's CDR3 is CASSPGYSNQPQHF. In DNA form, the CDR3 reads TGCGCCAGCAGCCCCGGGTATAGCAATCAGCCCCAGCATTTT.

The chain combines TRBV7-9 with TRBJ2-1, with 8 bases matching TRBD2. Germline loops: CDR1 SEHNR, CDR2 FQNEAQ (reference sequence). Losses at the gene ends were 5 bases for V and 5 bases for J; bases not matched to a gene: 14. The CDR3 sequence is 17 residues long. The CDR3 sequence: CASSTPYGTRADNEQFF. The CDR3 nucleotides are TGTGCCAGCAGCACCCCGTACGGGACTAGGGCGGACAATGAGCAGTTCTTC.

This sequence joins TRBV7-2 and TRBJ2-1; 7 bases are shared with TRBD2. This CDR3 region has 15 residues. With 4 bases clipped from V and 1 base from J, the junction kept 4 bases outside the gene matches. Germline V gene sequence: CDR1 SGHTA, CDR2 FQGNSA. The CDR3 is CASSSQAGSYNEQFF. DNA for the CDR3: TGTGCCAGCAGCTCCCAAGCGGGATCCTACAATGAGCAGTTCTTC.

CDR3 loop: CASILAGEVEQYF. The CDR3 DNA is TGTGCCAGCATCCTAGCGGGAGAGGTTGAGCAGTACTTC. The chain links TRBV6-5 to TRBJ2-7; 10 bases are shared with TRBD2. The CDR3 is 13 residues long. The trim removed 7 bases at V and 7 bases at J, leaving 7 bases unmatched. The V gene's germline CDR1 is MNHEY and CDR2 SVGAGI.

The CDR3 region is CASSLIGGTNTGELFF. The CDR3 nucleotides read TGCGCCAGCAGCCTTATCGGGGGGACGAACACCGGGGAGCTGTTTTTT. The chain links TRBV4-1 to TRBJ2-2; TRBD2 aligns across 7 bases. Germline CDR1 and CDR2: MGHRA and YSYEKL. The V gene end was trimmed by 4 bases and the J gene end by 0 bases; junction bases not matched to a gene: 5. The CDR3 has 16 residues.